This TCR beta chain was observed in a study of T cells in Graves' hyperthyroidism and ophthalmopathy. Whole-study findings and limits: Ophthalmopathy cases were set apart from stable hyperthyroidism by a 13 V-J model.

Regions amplified from RNA transcripts were the TCR beta CDR3 regions. Using the HTBI primer set, a first-round RT-PCR was run on the TCR CDR3. TCRdb called the multiplex PCR reads again in MiXCR, with one record for every CDR3 protein. This table has fewer than 750,000 distinct CDR3 sequences, under 60% appearing once. This clonotype was observed at least ten times. The antigen remains unidentified. The receptor was derived from a woman younger than 35 with Graves' hyperthyroidism. Sequencing was done on a sample of peripheral blood or thyroid tissue (not recorded which).

In nucleotides, the CDR3 is TGCAGTGCTAGGACAGGGAAAGGGTCGAACGAGCAGTACTTC. Its translation: CSARTGKGSNEQYF. The genes are TRBV20-1 and TRBJ2-7; 7 bases fit TRBD1. This CDR3 comprises 14 residues. In germline, CDR1 is DFQATT, CDR2 SNEGSKA (reference sequence). J lost 5 bases, V lost 3 bases, and 10 bases had no gene match.